The next 3 T cell receptor beta chains were all read from a single sample in a study of T cell changes during pregnancy in multiple sclerosis (dated by TCRdb to between 2019 and 2020). The method behind the library was the immunoSEQ multiplex PCR assay. The clones in this table, taken by TCRdb from immuneACCESS, are in-frame only. Not every clone is retained; where verified, under half of the shortfall comes from an unresolved V gene, and the cause of the rest is unknown. This sample lists about 30,000 clones; about 93% were detected once. Around 0.43% of the sample is in the top ten clones. This sample comprised CD4+ T cells from peripheral blood mononuclear cells, obtained after pregnancy. These receptors were collected from a female donor with multiple sclerosis, enrolled in a pregnancy study.

The chain uses TRBV27 and TRBJ1-1; TRBD1 is a possible D gene (5 bases). This CDR3 region has 14 residues. V lost 2 bases and J lost 4, with 11 bases in between. Germline CDR1 and CDR2: MNHEY and SMNVEV (reference sequence). The CDR3 reads CASSLGQLGTEAFF. CDR3 DNA: TGTGCCAGCAGTTTAGGACAATTAGGCACTGAAGCTTTCTTT.

The chain recombines TRBV6-1 with TRBJ1-5; D not resolved. Germline V gene data show CDR1 as MNHNS and CDR2 as SASEGT. The V end lost 9 bases, the J end lost 3 bases, and 9 bases lay between the germline ends. CDR3 size: 12 residues. CDR3 loop: CASREVNQPQHF. DNA of the CDR3: TGTGCCAGTAGAGAGGTCAATCAGCCCCAGCATTTT.

A single count supports this clone. The CDR3 loop reads CASSYSGALYYGYTF. The CDR3 DNA reads as TGTGCCAGCAGTTACAGCGGCGCACTTTACTATGGCTACACCTTC. The V gene is TRBV6-5, the J gene TRBJ1-2; the D is unclear. Germline CDR1 reads MNHEY; CDR2 reads SVGAGI. Trimming took 2 bases from V and 3 from J, leaving 13 bases between them. The CDR3 consists of 15 residues.